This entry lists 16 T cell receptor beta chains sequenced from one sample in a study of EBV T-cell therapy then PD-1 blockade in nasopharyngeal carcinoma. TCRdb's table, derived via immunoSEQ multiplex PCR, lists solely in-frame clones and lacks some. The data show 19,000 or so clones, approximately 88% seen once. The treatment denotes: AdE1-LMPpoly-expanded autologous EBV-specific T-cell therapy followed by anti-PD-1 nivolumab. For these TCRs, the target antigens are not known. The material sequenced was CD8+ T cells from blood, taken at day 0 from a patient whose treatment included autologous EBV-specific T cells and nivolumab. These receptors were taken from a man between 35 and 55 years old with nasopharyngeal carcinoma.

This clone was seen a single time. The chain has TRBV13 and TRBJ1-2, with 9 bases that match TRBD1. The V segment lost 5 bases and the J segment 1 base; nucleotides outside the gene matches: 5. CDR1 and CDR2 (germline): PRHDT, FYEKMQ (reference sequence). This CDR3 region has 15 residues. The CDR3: CASSLQTGGNYGYTF. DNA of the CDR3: TGTGCCAGCAGCCTTCAGACAGGGGGTAACTATGGCTACACCTTC.

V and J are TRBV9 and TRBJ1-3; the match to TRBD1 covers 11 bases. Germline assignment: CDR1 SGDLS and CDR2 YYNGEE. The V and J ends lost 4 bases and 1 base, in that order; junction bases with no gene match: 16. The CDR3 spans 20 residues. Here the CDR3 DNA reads TGTGCCAGCAGCCTAGGTCAGGACAGGGGGCCCTTAGATTCTGGAAACACCATATATTTT. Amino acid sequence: CASSLGQDRGPLDSGNTIYF.

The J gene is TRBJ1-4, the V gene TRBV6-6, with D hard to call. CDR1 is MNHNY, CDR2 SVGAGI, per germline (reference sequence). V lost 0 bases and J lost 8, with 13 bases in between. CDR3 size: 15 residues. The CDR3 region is CASSYSRISWEKLFF. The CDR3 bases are TGTGCCAGCAGTTACTCGAGGATTTCCTGGGAAAAACTGTTTTTT.

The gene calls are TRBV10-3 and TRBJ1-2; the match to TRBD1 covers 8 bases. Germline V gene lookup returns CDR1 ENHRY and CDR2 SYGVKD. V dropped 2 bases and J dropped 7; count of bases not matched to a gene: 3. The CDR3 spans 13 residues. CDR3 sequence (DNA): TGTGCCATCAGTGAGCCAGGGACAGGTGGCTACACCTTC. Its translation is CAISEPGTGGYTF.

The CDR3 spells CASSVGWSSATYNEQFF. DNA for the CDR3: TGTGCCAGCAGCGTTGGGTGGTCGTCGGCTACCTACAATGAGCAGTTCTTC. V gene TRBV9 combines with J gene TRBJ2-1; D unresolved. In germline, CDR1 is SGDLS, CDR2 YYNGEE. Trimming stripped 2 bases from V and 2 bases from J, with 17 bases between. The CDR3 consists of 17 residues.

The CDR3 DNA reads TGTGCCAGTAGTATACAGGGATCCGGGGAGCTGTTTTTT. This sequence encodes CASSIQGSGELFF. This sequence joins TRBV19 and TRBJ2-2; TRBD1 is a possible D gene (5 bases). Per germline, CDR1 LNHDA and CDR2 SQIVND (reference sequence). The CDR3 is made up of 13 amino acids. Between the trimmed V and J ends, which lost 2 bases and 6 bases, there was a span of 7 bases.

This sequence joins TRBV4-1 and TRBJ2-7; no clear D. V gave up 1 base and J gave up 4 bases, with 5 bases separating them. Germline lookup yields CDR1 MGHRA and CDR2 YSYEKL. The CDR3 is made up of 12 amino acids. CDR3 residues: CASSQGSYEQYF. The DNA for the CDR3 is TGCGCCAGCAGCCAAGGGTCTTACGAGCAGTACTTC.

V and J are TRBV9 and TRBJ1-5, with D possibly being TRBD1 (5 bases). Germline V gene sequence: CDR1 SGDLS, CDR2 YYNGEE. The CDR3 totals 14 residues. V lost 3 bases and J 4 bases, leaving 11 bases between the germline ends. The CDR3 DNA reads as TGTGCCAGCAGCGCCCCGGGGGGAAATCAGCCCCAGCATTTT. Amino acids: CASSAPGGNQPQHF.

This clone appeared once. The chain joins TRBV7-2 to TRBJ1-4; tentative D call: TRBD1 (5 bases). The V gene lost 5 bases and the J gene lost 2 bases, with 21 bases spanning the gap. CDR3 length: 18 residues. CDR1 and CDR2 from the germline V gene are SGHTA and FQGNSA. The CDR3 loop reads CASSPWRGGPFTNEKLFF. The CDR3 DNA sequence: TGTGCCAGCAGCCCGTGGCGGGGCGGCCCTTTTACTAATGAAAAACTGTTTTTT.

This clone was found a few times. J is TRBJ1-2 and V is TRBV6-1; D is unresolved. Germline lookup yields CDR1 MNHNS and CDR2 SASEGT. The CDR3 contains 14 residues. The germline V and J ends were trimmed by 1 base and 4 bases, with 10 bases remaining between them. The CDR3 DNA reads TGTGCCAGCAGTGAAGAAGAGGGCGGCTATGGCTACACCTTC. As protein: CASSEEEGGYGYTF.

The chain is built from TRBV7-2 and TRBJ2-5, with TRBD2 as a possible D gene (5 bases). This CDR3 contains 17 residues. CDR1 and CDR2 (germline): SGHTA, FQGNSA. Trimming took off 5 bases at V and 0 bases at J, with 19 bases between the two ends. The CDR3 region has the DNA TGTGCCAGCAGCCTCCCCAAGGAGGAGAGGGACCAAGAGACCCAGTACTTC. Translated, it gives CASSLPKEERDQETQYF.

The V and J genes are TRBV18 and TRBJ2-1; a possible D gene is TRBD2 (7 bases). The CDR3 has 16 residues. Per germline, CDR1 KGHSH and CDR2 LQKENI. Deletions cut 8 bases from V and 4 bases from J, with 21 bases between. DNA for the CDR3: TGTGCCAGCGCCAGGGGAGGGGGGCCGAGGTACAATGAGCAGTTCTTC. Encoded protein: CASARGGGPRYNEQFF.

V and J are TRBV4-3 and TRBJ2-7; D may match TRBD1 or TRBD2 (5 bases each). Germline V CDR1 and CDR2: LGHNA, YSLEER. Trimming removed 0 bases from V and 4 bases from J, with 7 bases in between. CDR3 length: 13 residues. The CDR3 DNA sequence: TGCGCCAGCAGCCAAGATTGGGGGTACGAGCAGTACTTC. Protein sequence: CASSQDWGYEQYF.

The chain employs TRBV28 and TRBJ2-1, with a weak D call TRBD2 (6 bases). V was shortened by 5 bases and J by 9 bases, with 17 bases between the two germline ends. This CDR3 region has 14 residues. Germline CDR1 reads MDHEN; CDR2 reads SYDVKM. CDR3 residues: CASSLTGTGTEQFF. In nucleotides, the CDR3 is TGTGCCAGCAGTCTTACCGGGACTGGAACTGAGCAGTTCTTC. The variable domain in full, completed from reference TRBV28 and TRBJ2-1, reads DVKVTQSSRYLVKRTGEKVFLECVQDMDHENMFWYRQDPGLGLRLIYFSYDVKMKEKGDIPEGYSVSREKKERFSLILESASTNQTSMYLCASSLTGTGTEQFFGPGTRLTVL.

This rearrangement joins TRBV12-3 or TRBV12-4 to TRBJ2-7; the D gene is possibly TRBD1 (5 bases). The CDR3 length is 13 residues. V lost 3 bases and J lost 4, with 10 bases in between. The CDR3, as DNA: TGTGCCAGCAGTTTTAGGGGTTGGTACGAGCAGTACTTC. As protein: CASSFRGWYEQYF.

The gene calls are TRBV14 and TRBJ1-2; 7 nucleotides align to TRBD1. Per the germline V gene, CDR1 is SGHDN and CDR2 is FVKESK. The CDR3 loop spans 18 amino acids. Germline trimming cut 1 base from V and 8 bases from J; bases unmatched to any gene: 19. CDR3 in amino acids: CASSQANWDRASGRGYTF. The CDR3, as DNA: TGTGCCAGCAGCCAAGCAAATTGGGACAGAGCTAGCGGTAGGGGCTACACCTTC.